The 10 T cell receptor beta chains below come from one sample, sequenced in a study of cytotoxic CD8 clonotypes in ibrutinib-treated CLL (dated by TCRdb to the early 2020s). The time point tag for this specimen amounts to: 12 months on ibrutinib. Libraries were made using the immunoSEQ multiplex PCR assay. This immuneACCESS table, as held by TCRdb, lists in-frame sequences with V and J called but not all clones. Of the missing ones, under half trace to an unresolved V gene in checked studies; the others have no known cause. The table for this sample lists some 200,000 clones; 75% to 80% of them were counted only once. Approximately 10% of the sample is held by the ten biggest clonotypes. The sample consisted of PBMCs, taken after 12 months of ibrutinib treatment. The receptor set was obtained from a human donor with chronic lymphocytic leukemia.

This clone was seen once. The chain has TRBV7-9 and TRBJ2-1; TRBD1 is a possible D gene (6 bases). This CDR3 is 13 amino acids long. Germline CDR1 is SEHNR and CDR2 is FQNEAQ (reference sequence). V was clipped by 5 bases and J by 5 bases, with 10 bases between them. The CDR3 spells CASSERQDNEQFF. The DNA of the CDR3 is TGTGCCAGCAGCGAACGACAGGACAATGAGCAGTTCTTC.

CDR3 coding DNA: TGTGCCAGCAGAGGGACTAGCGGGAGCCAGACCCAGTACTTC. It is translated as CASRGTSGSQTQYF. J is TRBJ2-5 and V is TRBV2; 14 bases are a match to TRBD2. The CDR3 totals 14 residues. CDR1 and CDR2 (germline): SNHLY, FYNNEI. The ends lost 6 bases at V and 6 bases at J; junction bases unmatched: 3.

This chain links TRBV4-1 with TRBJ2-7; possible D gene TRBD1, 6 bases. Trimming cost V 1 base and J 2 bases, with 12 bases left between them. The CDR3 totals 15 residues. Germline loops: CDR1 MGHRA, CDR2 YSYEKL. The CDR3 reads CASSQVGSGAYEQYF. CDR3 DNA sequence: TGCGCCAGCAGCCAAGTAGGGTCAGGGGCCTACGAGCAGTACTTC.

Comment on this clone: Other DNA variants within this sample encode the same CDR3. The CDR3 DNA is TGTGCCAGCTCACCAGACCGGAGCTCCTACAATGAGCAGTTCTTC. Protein sequence: CASSPDRSSYNEQFF. This chain connects TRBV18 to TRBJ2-1; D ambiguous. Deletions cut 2 bases from V and 0 bases from J, with 8 bases between. Germline lookup yields CDR1 KGHSH and CDR2 LQKENI. This CDR3 spans 15 amino acids.

The J gene is TRBJ1-6, the V gene TRBV5-6; D gene uncertain. The CDR3 runs 15 residues. The V gene lost 0 bases and the J gene lost 6 bases, with 10 bases spanning the gap. Germline CDR1 SGHDT, CDR2 YYEEEE. The CDR3 DNA reads as TGTGCCAGCAGCTTGGATTCGCTAACTAATTCACCCCTCCACTTT. Translated: CASSLDSLTNSPLHF. The full variable domain, rest sourced from reference TRBV5-6 and TRBJ1-6, is DAGVTQSPTHLIKTRGQQVTLRCSPKSGHDTVSWYQQALGQGPQFIFQYYEEEERQRGNFPDRFSGHQFPNYSSELNVNALLLGDSALYLCASSLDSLTNSPLHFGNGTRLTVT.

The chain links TRBV27 to TRBJ1-5; D call uncertain. Trimming removed 5 bases at V and 2 bases at J, with 16 bases between. The CDR3 is 16 amino acids. Germline values: CDR1 MNHEY, CDR2 SMNVEV (reference sequence). The CDR3: CASSPMSPLGNQPQHF. As DNA, the CDR3 is TGTGCCAGCAGTCCCATGTCGCCCCTCGGCAATCAGCCCCAGCATTTT.

This clone has only one observation. The rearrangement uses TRBV6-5 and TRBJ1-1; the match to TRBD1 covers 9 bases. This CDR3 has 16 amino acids. Germline V gene data show CDR1 as MNHEY and CDR2 as SVGAGI. V lost 2 bases and J lost 6; bases outside the gene matches: 10. The CDR3 nucleotides read TGTGCCAGCAGTTACCTTTCCGGGACAGGGACGGCTGAAGCTTTCTTT. Protein product: CASSYLSGTGTAEAFF.

The chain employs TRBV19 and TRBJ2-5; TRBD1 agrees at 7 bases. Trimming cost V 3 bases and J 3 bases; bases outside gene matches: 4. CDR1 and CDR2 from the germline V gene are LNHDA and SQIVND (reference sequence). The CDR3 has 14 amino acids. CDR3 sequence: CASSIGDREETQYF. As DNA, the CDR3 is TGTGCCAGTAGTATTGGGGACAGAGAAGAGACCCAGTACTTC.

This clone was counted a few times. The V gene is TRBV6-6, the J gene TRBJ1-1; TRBD1 might be the D (6 bases). V was clipped by 8 bases and J by 4 bases, with 20 bases between them. This CDR3 region has 15 residues. Germline V CDR1 and CDR2: MNHNY, SVGAGI (reference sequence). CDR3 coding DNA: TGTGCCAGCCGGAGTACGCAGGGGCGTAGCACTGAAGCTTTCTTT. Residues: CASRSTQGRSTEAFF.

This clone showed up just a few times. The chain carries TRBV4-2 and TRBJ2-3; 9 bases are shared with TRBD2. Losses at the gene ends were 1 base for V and 2 bases for J; bases not matched to a gene: 10. Germline V gene sequence: CDR1 LGHNA, CDR2 YNFKEQ. The CDR3 loop spans 18 amino acids. The CDR3 loop is CASSQAGTSLYTTDTQYF. Here the CDR3 DNA reads TGTGCCAGCAGCCAAGCTGGGACTAGCTTATACACCACAGATACGCAGTATTTT.